Each of the 10 T cell receptor beta chains below was sequenced from the same sample in a study of technical replicates of blood from four donors. Clones were sequenced by immunoSEQ multiplex PCR, and TCRdb holds only the in-frame ones, with some missing. The sample has 45,000 to 65,000 clones; roughly 95% are singletons. The sequencing sample was made of PBMCs. The source is a human donor in good health. Some clones in this sample may be carry-over from other donors' samples.

The V call is TRBV7-2, the J call TRBJ2-1; 15 bases are shared with TRBD2. Germline V gives CDR1 SGHTA, CDR2 FQGNSA. V was clipped by 4 bases and J by 3 bases; unmatched bases: 4. The CDR3 spans 17 residues. The CDR3 spells CASSSGLAGGFYNEQFF. The CDR3 DNA sequence: TGTGCCAGCAGCTCCGGACTAGCGGGGGGGTTCTACAATGAGCAGTTCTTC.

The chain recombines TRBV27 with TRBJ1-3; possibly TRBD1 for D (6 bases). This CDR3 has 14 residues. Trimming stripped 5 bases from V and 3 bases from J, with 11 bases between. Germline V lookup: CDR1 MNHEY, CDR2 SMNVEV (reference sequence). Here the CDR3 DNA reads TGTGCCAGCAGTCCCGAGGGACATGGAAACACCATATATTTT. Its translation is CASSPEGHGNTIYF.

The chain uses TRBV9 and TRBJ1-1, with 8 bases that match TRBD1. Per germline, CDR1 SGDLS and CDR2 YYNGEE. The CDR3 covers 13 residues. V lost 4 bases to trimming and J lost 4 bases; unmatched junction nucleotides: 3. CDR3 DNA sequence: TGTGCCAGCAGCCCTACAGGGGGCACTGAAGCTTTCTTT. Translating it yields CASSPTGGTEAFF.

In nucleotides, the CDR3 is TGTGCCAGCAGCTTAGCTGTGCGCTATGGCTACACCTTC. Protein product: CASSLAVRYGYTF. The chain joins TRBV7-9 to TRBJ1-2; unclear D gene. The CDR3 is 13 residues long. Germline values: CDR1 SEHNR, CDR2 FQNEAQ (reference sequence). V was trimmed by 0 bases and J by 4 bases, leaving 6 bases between them.

The rearrangement uses TRBV5-6 and TRBJ1-5; 9 bases are a match to TRBD1. The CDR3 is 15 amino acids. With 3 bases clipped from V and 7 bases from J, the junction kept 8 bases outside the gene matches. The germline V gene has CDR1 SGHDT and CDR2 YYEEEE. Here the CDR3 DNA reads TGTGCCAGCAGCTGGGCGGGGACAGGGAGCCAGCCCCAGCATTTT. It specifies CASSWAGTGSQPQHF.

The rearrangement links TRBV11-2 to TRBJ1-2, with 7 bases aligning to TRBD1. Germline lookup yields CDR1 SGHAT and CDR2 FQNNGV. With 2 bases clipped from V and 1 base from J, the junction kept 1 base outside the gene matches. The CDR3 is 14 residues long. The CDR3 DNA sequence: TGTGCCAGCAGCTTAAGGGACAGTAACTATGGCTACACCTTC. It is translated as CASSLRDSNYGYTF.

V usage is TRBV7-9 and J usage is TRBJ1-6, with 8 bases aligning to TRBD1. The CDR3 totals 15 residues. V dropped 1 base and J dropped 9; count of bases not matched to a gene: 5. The germline V gene has CDR1 SEHNR and CDR2 FQNEAQ (reference sequence). In nucleotides, the CDR3 is TGTGCCAGCAGCTTAGACTCAGGGGGCACTTCACCCCTCCACTTT. Translation: CASSLDSGGTSPLHF.

This chain uses TRBV18 with TRBJ1-1; no clear D gene. Germline values: CDR1 KGHSH, CDR2 LQKENI. The V gene lost 1 base and the J gene lost 5 bases, with 14 bases spanning the gap. The CDR3 totals 15 residues. CDR3 sequence (DNA): TGTGCCAGCTCACCACGGGCGGAGGGAGGGACTGAAGCTTTCTTT. It encodes CASSPRAEGGTEAFF.

The rearrangement links TRBV5-4 to TRBJ2-2; 9 bases fit TRBD2. The trim removed 3 bases at V and 5 bases at J, leaving 5 bases unmatched. The CDR3 is 15 residues long. Germline CDR1 and CDR2: SGHNT and YYREEE (reference sequence). The CDR3 reads CASSSGTSRTGELFF. For the CDR3, the DNA is TGTGCCAGCAGCTCCGGGACTAGCAGGACCGGGGAGCTGTTTTTT.

The chain combines TRBV29-1 with TRBJ2-1; TRBD2 matches 14 bases. The CDR3 is made up of 16 amino acids. The V segment lost 7 bases and the J segment 10 bases; nucleotides outside the gene matches: 15. Germline V gene data show CDR1 as SQVTM and CDR2 as ANQGSEA. CDR3 bases: TGCAGCGCCGCCAATCCGGGACTAGCGGGAGTAGGCGAGCAGTTCTTC. This encodes CSAANPGLAGVGEQFF.